The 22 T cell receptor beta chains given below trace back to one sample, sequenced in a study of blood T cell repertoires in COVID-19. TCRdb's table, derived via immunoSEQ multiplex PCR, lists solely in-frame clones and lacks some. The sample holds around 250,000 clones; 86% are singletons and the top ten take approximately 2%. Sequencing was done on a sample of PBMCs or T cells enriched from blood (not recorded which). These receptor sequences come from a woman in her forties or fifties who had recovered from COVID-19.

The rearrangement uses TRBV11-2 and TRBJ2-2, with no clear D. Trimming removed 4 bases from V and 4 bases from J, with 4 bases in between. The CDR3 covers 12 residues. Germline values: CDR1 SGHAT, CDR2 FQNNGV. CDR3 amino acids: CASSYSTGELFF. CDR3 bases: TGTGCCAGCAGCTACTCCACCGGGGAGCTGTTTTTT.

In the case of this clone: Other DNA sequences in this sample translate to the same CDR3. The chain uses TRBV28 and TRBJ1-2; 10 bases agree with TRBD1. CDR3 length: 12 amino acids. The junction had 3 bases not matched to a gene; V was cut back by 5 bases and J by 9 bases. From germline, CDR1 is MDHEN and CDR2 SYDVKM. CDR3: CASSPGQGRYTF. CDR3 DNA: TGTGCCAGCAGTCCGGGACAGGGGCGCTACACCTTC.

In regard to this clone: Other DNA sequences in the same sample also yield this CDR3. The V and J genes are TRBV27 and TRBJ1-5, with no clear D. This CDR3 region has 14 residues. V was clipped by 3 bases and J by 0 bases, with 6 bases between them. Germline assignment: CDR1 MNHEY and CDR2 SMNVEV (reference sequence). In nucleotides, the CDR3 is TGTGCCAGCAGTTTGTCGTATAGCAATCAGCCCCAGCATTTT. This encodes CASSLSYSNQPQHF.

The chain recombines TRBV6-1 with TRBJ1-2; perhaps TRBD1 as D (6 bases). V lost 2 bases, J lost 7 bases, and 17 bases lay in between. Germline V gene lookup returns CDR1 MNHNS and CDR2 SASEGT. There are 15 residues in the CDR3. The CDR3 spells CASSESGASIFGYTF. In nucleotides, the CDR3 is TGTGCCAGCAGTGAATCAGGGGCAAGTATTTTTGGCTACACCTTC.

This clone was counted a single time. The genes are TRBV7-8 and TRBJ2-3; 9 nucleotides match TRBD2. This CDR3 has 14 residues. Per germline, CDR1 SGHVS and CDR2 FQNEAQ. Unmatched junction bases numbered 0, after V lost 1 base and J lost 4 bases. The CDR3 sequence is CASSLGTSADTQYF. In nucleotides, the CDR3 is TGTGCCAGCAGCTTAGGGACTAGCGCAGATACGCAGTATTTT.

In DNA form, the CDR3 reads TGTGCCAGCAGCTACCGGACCGGGACAGGGGGCAAAGAGACCCAGTACTTC. It encodes CASSYRTGTGGKETQYF. The chain uses TRBV7-9 and TRBJ2-5, with 12 bases lining up with TRBD1. Germline trimming cut 4 bases from V and 3 bases from J; bases unmatched to any gene: 9. The CDR3 runs to 17 residues. Germline V gene data show CDR1 as SEHNR and CDR2 as FQNEAQ (reference sequence).

The chain carries TRBV30 and TRBJ2-7, with 8 bases aligning to TRBD1. CDR1 is GTSNPN and CDR2 is SVGIG in the germline V gene (reference sequence). There are 17 residues in the CDR3. With 8 bases clipped from V and 2 bases from J, the junction kept 20 bases outside the gene matches. CDR3 residues: CAPQGRTGIGGTYEQYF. The CDR3 nucleotides read TGTGCCCCCCAGGGGCGGACAGGGATAGGTGGGACCTACGAGCAGTACTTC.

This chain uses TRBV11-3 with TRBJ2-1; 8 positions agree with TRBD2. V was pared by 4 bases and J by 12 bases, with 5 bases of the junction left unmatched. The CDR3 has 12 amino acids. CDR1 is SGHNT and CDR2 is YENEEA in the germline V gene. DNA of the CDR3: TGTGCCAGCAGCTCCGAGACTAGCGCGCAGTTCTTC. The encoded protein is CASSSETSAQFF.

The chain has TRBV19 and TRBJ1-2, with TRBD1 matching 7 bases. V was clipped by 7 bases and J by 1 base; unmatched bases: 9. The germline CDR1 and CDR2 sequences are LNHDA and SQIVND (reference sequence). The CDR3 loop spans 15 amino acids. The CDR3 DNA sequence: TGTGCCAGTAAAGGACAGGCCCAATTTAACTATGGCTACACCTTC. It codes for CASKGQAQFNYGYTF.

A few counts support this clone. The CDR3 sequence is CASTERLAGANSYEQYF. CDR3 in DNA: TGTGCCAGCACCGAACGATTAGCGGGGGCAAACTCCTACGAGCAGTACTTC. The chain joins TRBV2 to TRBJ2-7, with TRBD2 matching over 9 bases. This CDR3 has 17 residues. V shed 7 bases, J shed 0 bases, and the junction held 13 bases outside the gene matches. The V gene's germline CDR1 is SNHLY and CDR2 FYNNEI. Supplemented by reference TRBV2 and TRBJ2-7, the full variable domain reads EPEVTQTPSHQVTQMGQEVILRCVPISNHLYFYWYRQILGQKVEFLVSFYNNEISEKSEIFDDQFSVERPDGSNFTLKIRSTKLEDSAMYFCASTERLAGANSYEQYFGPGTRLTVT.

Written as DNA, the CDR3 is TGTGCCAGCAGGGATATTAGCCGTTCACCCCTCCACTTT. It encodes CASRDISRSPLHF. This chain joins TRBV27 and TRBJ1-6, with D uncertain. Germline CDR1 reads MNHEY; CDR2 reads SMNVEV (reference sequence). CDR3 size: 13 residues. Trimming took off 6 bases at V and 9 bases at J, with 12 bases between the two ends.

The gene calls are TRBV4-2 and TRBJ1-5, with 7 nucleotides matching TRBD1. CDR1 LGHNA and CDR2 YNFKEQ come from the germline V gene. The CDR3 totals 15 residues. V gave up 4 bases and J gave up 2 bases; unmatched junction bases: 5. The DNA for the CDR3 is TGTGCCAGCAGCCCTCGCGGACAGGGCAATCAGCCCCAGCATTTT. It specifies CASSPRGQGNQPQHF.

This sequence joins TRBV7-8 and TRBJ1-1, with 8 bases that match TRBD1. The V gene end was trimmed by 2 bases and the J gene end by 5 bases; junction bases not matched to a gene: 7. The length of the CDR3 is 15 residues. Germline-derived CDR1 and CDR2 are SGHVS and FQNEAQ. The CDR3 coding sequence is TGTGCCAGCAGCTTATCCCAGGGGGCGAGGACTGAAGCTTTCTTT. Protein product: CASSLSQGARTEAFF.

The chain employs TRBV24-1 and TRBJ2-2, with a weak D call TRBD1 (7 bases). The CDR3 is made up of 16 amino acids. Germline loops: CDR1 KGHDR, CDR2 SFDVKD. V gave up 3 bases and J gave up 2 bases, with 12 bases separating them. The CDR3 region is CATSDGGTANTGELFF. The CDR3 nucleotides read TGTGCCACCAGTGATGGGGGGACAGCAAACACCGGGGAGCTGTTTTTT.

Only one count was recorded for this clone. The chain employs TRBV4-2 and TRBJ2-7; possible D gene TRBD2, 5 bases. Trimming took off 1 base at V and 7 bases at J, with 17 bases between the two ends. CDR3 length: 15 residues. Germline loops: CDR1 LGHNA, CDR2 YNFKEQ. CDR3 DNA: TGTGCCAGCAGCCAAGCGTCTGGACCCCGGAGGGAGCAGTACTTC. It codes for CASSQASGPRREQYF.

The rearrangement links TRBV5-1 to TRBJ1-1, with 11 positions matching TRBD1. CDR1 and CDR2 from the germline V gene are SGHRS and YFSETQ. The CDR3 runs to 16 residues. V shed 4 bases, J shed 3 bases, and the junction held 8 bases outside the gene matches. CDR3: CASSRFGQGADTEAFF. The CDR3 DNA reads TGCGCCAGCAGCAGGTTCGGACAGGGGGCGGACACTGAAGCTTTCTTT. The full variable domain, with the rest looked up from reference TRBV5-1 and TRBJ1-1, is KAGVTQTPRYLIKTRGQQVTLSCSPISGHRSVSWYQQTPGQGLQFLFEYFSETQRNKGNFPGRFSGRQFSNSRSEMNVSTLELGDSALYLCASSRFGQGADTEAFFGQGTRLTVV.

The chain uses TRBV10-3 and TRBJ1-1, with 10 bases matching TRBD1. V shed 10 bases and J 2 bases; nucleotides not matched to a gene: 10. The CDR3 extends over 15 amino acids. Germline CDR1 is ENHRY and CDR2 is SYGVKD. The CDR3 bases are TGTGCCACTACGCCGGGACAGGGGTTTAACACTGAAGCTTTCTTT. Amino acid sequence: CATTPGQGFNTEAFF.

This chain links TRBV24-1 with TRBJ2-3; 10 bases align to TRBD1. The CDR3 length is 15 residues. J gave up 4 bases and V 6 bases, and 6 bases lay outside the gene matches. CDR1 and CDR2 (germline): KGHDR, SFDVKD. Here the CDR3 reads CATSTPTGGADTQYF. In DNA, the CDR3 is TGTGCCACCAGTACCCCGACAGGGGGCGCAGATACGCAGTATTTT.

The chain links TRBV16 to TRBJ2-3; D remains unclear. The germline CDR1 and CDR2 sequences are KGHSY and FQNENV. The ends were cut back, 2 bases at V and 6 bases at J, with 9 bases in the middle. The CDR3 is 13 residues long. The CDR3 loop reads CASSQPPPDTQYF. In nucleotides, the CDR3 is TGTGCCAGCAGCCAACCCCCCCCGGATACGCAGTATTTT. The full variable domain, with the rest looked up from reference TRBV16 and TRBJ2-3, is GEEVAQTPKHLVRGEGQKAKLYCAPIKGHSYVFWYQQVLKNEFKFLISFQNENVFDETGMPKERFSAKCLPNSPCSLEIQATKLEDSAVYFCASSQPPPDTQYFGPGTRLTVL.

This rearrangement joins TRBV5-5 to TRBJ2-3, with 9 bases fitting TRBD1. Trimming cost V 4 bases and J 5 bases; bases outside gene matches: 8. The CDR3 has 15 residues. Germline loops: CDR1 SGHKS, CDR2 YYEKEE (reference sequence). CDR3 bases: TGTGCCAGCAGCGTACCCGGGACAGGGTTAGATACGCAGTATTTT. Translating it yields CASSVPGTGLDTQYF.

The V call is TRBV3-1 (or the pseudogene TRBV3-2), the J call TRBJ2-1; TRBD2 aligns across 7 bases. Germline CDR1 and CDR2: LGHDT and YNNKEL (reference sequence). The V gene end was trimmed by 1 base and the J gene end by 4 bases; junction bases not matched to a gene: 4. The CDR3 runs to 15 residues. CDR3 loop: CASSQGLADYNEQFF. CDR3 DNA sequence: TGTGCCAGCAGCCAAGGACTAGCAGATTACAATGAGCAGTTCTTC.

This clone was seen once. The V call is TRBV13, the J call TRBJ2-1, with D hard to call. Trimming took off 1 base at V and 8 bases at J, with 12 bases between the two ends. Germline V gene data show CDR1 as PRHDT and CDR2 as FYEKMQ (reference sequence). This CDR3 has 14 residues. The CDR3 sequence: CASSLVLQVDEQFF. CDR3 DNA sequence: TGTGCCAGCAGCTTAGTCCTGCAGGTGGATGAGCAGTTCTTC.